This T cell receptor (beta chain) was sequenced in a study of immune evolution from preneoplasia to lung adenocarcinoma (dated by TCRdb to the early 2020s). Describing the broader study: No AAH lesions showed HLA loss of heterozygosity, compared with 7% of AIS, around 15% of MIA and under 35% of ADC lesions. The study used immune gene expression, TCR sequencing and multiplex immunofluorescence to profile the immune contexture of lung adenocarcinoma precursors and invasive adenocarcinoma. A total of about 51 patients contributed TCR sequencing data. POLYSOLVER was used to infer Class I HLA alleles from exome data, while LOHHLA was used to detect allele-specific HLA loss. Sample size was based on specimen availability rather than a prior power calculation. The immune data were combined with whole exome sequencing and methylation data from the same cohort of nodules. Resected precursor lesions (AAH, AIS, MIA) and invasive adenocarcinomas were compared against paired morphologically normal lung tissue. The overall cohort comprised 40 to 60 patients with pulmonary nodules who underwent surgical resection. The study reported that some 100 samples were used for TCR sequencing. What the authors observed across the whole study: The highest clonality was observed in normal lung, whereas higher T cell density and diversity but lower clonality appeared to be present in later-stage lesions. The findings reflected association rather than direct causation, and larger cohorts with long-term follow-up and longitudinal biopsies were considered necessary. Because all patients were from Japan and China, applicability to Western populations was uncertain. Top T cell clone frequencies were highest in normal lung and appeared to decrease progressively from AAH through AIS, MIA and invasive adenocarcinoma. The highest T cell clonality was observed in KRAS-mutant nodules compared with EGFR-mutant or double wild-type lesions.

V is clipped by 0 bases and J by 9 bases, and the sequence between their germline boundaries is 13 bases long. From the germline V gene, CDR1 is SGHRS and CDR2 is YFSETQ. The CDR3 covers 13 residues, taking in both the cysteine and the phenylalanine. Left in the record is the CDR3 DNA by itself, 39 bases read in frame from the first base. The patients had resection in Japan or China between about 2013 and 2017. Two lung cancer pathologists independently reviewed H&E slides to confirm the histologic diagnosis of every case. Premalignant or tumor cells were enriched for nucleic acid extraction by macro-dissection performed after pathologic assessment. The AllPrep DNA/RNA FFPE Kit was used to isolate DNA from FFPE tissue. Comment on this clone: Its antigen is currently not known. Base qualities were left out, and no much larger clone turns up one base away.

TCR beta CDR3 regions were sequenced from DNA using the immunoSEQ hsTCRbeta Kit. In the source study's methods: The ImmunoSEQ Analyzer was used to analyse the TCR sequencing data. T cell clonality was defined as 1 minus Pielou's evenness, as computed on productive rearrangements. T cell diversity was measured with the inverse Simpson index on productive templates. T cell density was defined as TCR beta template counts normalized to usable DNA, with usable DNA estimated by amplifying and sequencing housekeeping genes. TCR metrics were compared across histologic stages using two-sided Kruskal-Wallis tests. TCRdb holds this immuneACCESS table with in-frame rearrangements only. Some clones are missing; in checked studies, unresolved V genes explain under half, and the rest has no known cause. V and J calls and clone size are given by that table; D and trimming were obtained from the DNA. In all, the sample holds about 16,000 clones, and 80% to 90% of those were seen once. The ten largest clones take up just over 2.5% of the sample.

Sequenced input: FFPE invasive lung adenocarcinoma tissue. This specimen's cell subset or site label, per the study, means: frankly invasive lung adenocarcinoma (ADC). The sequence links TRBV5-1 to TRBJ2-7, with TRBD1 as a weak D call on 6 bases. This TCR derives from a person between 65 and 80 years old with invasive lung adenocarcinoma. The CDR3 is CASSLGQARGQYF. The nucleotide sequence reads as follows: TGCGCCAGCAGCTTGGGACAGGCCCGTGGGCAGTACTTC.